This T cell receptor beta chain was observed in a study of OX40 agonist ivuxolimab in advanced cancers. Across the study: Two cutaneous melanoma patients and one hepatocellular carcinoma patient, three in all, had partial responses. Findings of the study overall: Blood T cells, both CD4+ and CD8+, expanded clonally by week 6 at 0.1 to 3.0 mg/kg.

A remark on this clone: Its cognate antigen is unknown.

Clones were read by immunoSEQ multiplex PCR, and TCRdb kept only the in-frame ones, dropping some. The profile shows about 69,000 clones, around 83% of them singletons. Germline CDR1 is SGDLS and CDR2 is YYNGEE. V was clipped by 1 base and J by 0 bases, with 11 bases between them. The CDR3 consists of 16 residues. The chain is built from TRBV9 and TRBJ1-3, with D unclear. The sequence derives from an adult with an advanced solid tumor such as melanoma, head and neck, liver or kidney cancer. The input for sequencing was CD4+ or CD8+ T cells sorted from blood, taken in a trial of the OX40 agonist ivuxolimab. The CDR3: CASSVREKPSGNTIYF. The CDR3 DNA follows: TGTGCCAGCAGCGTACGTGAGAAACCCTCTGGAAACACCATATATTTT.